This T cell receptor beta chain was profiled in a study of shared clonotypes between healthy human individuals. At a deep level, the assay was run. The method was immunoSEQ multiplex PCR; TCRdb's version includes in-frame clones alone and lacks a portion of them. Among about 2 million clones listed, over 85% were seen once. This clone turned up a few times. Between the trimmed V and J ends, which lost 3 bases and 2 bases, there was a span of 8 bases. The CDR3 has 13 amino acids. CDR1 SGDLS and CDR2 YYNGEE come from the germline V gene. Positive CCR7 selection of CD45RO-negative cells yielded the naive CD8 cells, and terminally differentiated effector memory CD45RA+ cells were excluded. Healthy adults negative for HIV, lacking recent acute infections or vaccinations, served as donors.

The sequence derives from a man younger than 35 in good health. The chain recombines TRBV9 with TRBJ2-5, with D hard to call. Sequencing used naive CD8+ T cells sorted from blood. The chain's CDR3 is CASSGAMQETQYF. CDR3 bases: TGTGCCAGCAGCGGTGCTATGCAAGAGACCCAGTACTTC.